Presented here are 30 T cell receptor beta chains from one specimen sequenced in a study of shared clonotypes between healthy human individuals. Produced via immunoSEQ multiplex PCR; TCRdb's table is partial and in-frame only. The sample lists about 1,900,000 clones, 85% to 95% occurring once. Selected positively for CCR7 and CD45RO-negative, naive CD8 cells excluded terminally differentiated effector memory CD45RA+ cells. Specimen: naive CD8+ T cells sorted from blood. These receptors all come from a man aged 18 to 35 in good health.

The rearrangement links TRBV4-3 to TRBJ2-7, with 12 bases aligning to TRBD2. Trimming at V came to 4 bases and at J to 0 bases, leaving 4 bases not matched to a gene. The CDR3 length is 16 residues. In germline, CDR1 is LGHNA, CDR2 YSLEER. CDR3 in DNA: TGCGCCAGCAGCCTCGGACTAGCGGGGACCTCCTACGAGCAGTACTTC. The encoded protein is CASSLGLAGTSYEQYF.

The gene calls are TRBV27 and TRBJ1-1, with D uncertain. CDR3 length: 14 residues. V lost 9 bases and J lost 5, with 19 bases in between. The V gene's germline CDR1 is MNHEY and CDR2 SMNVEV (reference sequence). This chain's CDR3 is CASSPLGSGTEAFF. DNA for the CDR3: TGTGCCAGTTCTCCCCTGGGGTCGGGGACTGAAGCTTTCTTT.

This clone was observed once. The J gene is TRBJ2-3, the V gene TRBV7-6; 9 nucleotides match TRBD2. CDR3 length: 14 amino acids. V was pared by 6 bases and J by 6 bases, with 7 bases of the junction left unmatched. Per germline, CDR1 SGHVS and CDR2 FNYEAQ. CDR3 DNA sequence: TGTGCCAGCAGTACTCTAGCGGGAACGGATACGCAGTATTTT. Its translation is CASSTLAGTDTQYF.

This clone was found once. The chain has TRBV7-9 and TRBJ1-1; D gene ambiguous. CDR1 is SEHNR and CDR2 is FQNEAQ in the germline V gene (reference sequence). Between the trimmed V and J ends, which lost 5 bases and 3 bases, there was a span of 16 bases. CDR3 length: 15 residues. The CDR3 DNA reads TGTGCCAGCAGCCCCCCTAAGTGGGAGGACACTGAAGCTTTCTTT. The encoded protein is CASSPPKWEDTEAFF.

In this sample, this clone turned up once. The J gene is TRBJ2-7, the V gene TRBV12-2; the table's D call TRBD2 went unverified against the DNA. TRBV12-2 is reported as a pseudogene. This CDR3 has 17 residues. CDR3: CASRLASEREGQDEQYF. The CDR3 region has the DNA TGTGCAAGTCGCTTAGCGTCGGAGCGGGAGGGCCAGGACGAGCAGTACTTC.

V gene TRBV12-5 combines with J gene TRBJ1-1, with 7 bases identical to TRBD1. The germline V gene encodes CDR1 LGHNT and CDR2 FRNRAP. The CDR3 consists of 13 residues. The V and J ends lost 6 bases and 7 bases, in that order; junction bases with no gene match: 8. The chain's CDR3 is CASGPGTDHEAFF. CDR3 nucleotides: TGTGCTAGTGGCCCCGGGACAGACCATGAAGCTTTCTTT.

The chain carries TRBV4-3 and TRBJ2-7; D not resolved. Germline CDR1 is LGHNA and CDR2 is YSLEER. CDR3 length: 14 residues. Trimming cost V 4 bases and J 3 bases, with 13 bases left between them. CDR3 sequence: CASSPRTANYEQYF. The DNA of the CDR3 is TGCGCCAGCAGCCCCCGGACGGCCAACTACGAGCAGTACTTC.

The chain uses TRBV5-8 and TRBJ2-7, with D possibly TRBD1 on 5 matching bases. The length of the CDR3 is 15 residues. CDR1 and CDR2 from the germline V gene are SGHTS and YDEGEE. The V and J ends lost 0 bases and 1 base respectively, with 11 bases between them. Written as DNA, the CDR3 is TGTGCCAGCAGCTTGGAGTGGGGCTGGTCCTACGAGCAGTACTTC. It specifies CASSLEWGWSYEQYF. Full variable domain (rest looked up from reference TRBV5-8 and TRBJ2-7): EAGVTQSPTHLIKTRGQQATLRCSPISGHTSVYWYQQALGLGLQFLLWYDEGEERNRGNFPPRFSGRQFPNYSSELNVNALELEDSALYLCASSLEWGWSYEQYFGPGTRLTVT.

The rearrangement links TRBV4-1 to TRBJ2-3; 11 bases are a match to TRBD1. Germline V gene sequence: CDR1 MGHRA, CDR2 YSYEKL. The J segment lost 4 bases and the V segment lost 0 bases, leaving 6 bases of the junction unmatched. This CDR3 region has 17 residues. CDR3 residues: CASSQERDRGWADTQYF. The CDR3 nucleotides are TGCGCCAGCAGCCAAGAACGGGACAGGGGGTGGGCAGATACGCAGTATTTT.

CDR3 amino acids: CASSQDPQNTEAFF. Here the CDR3 DNA reads TGCGCCAGCAGCCAAGATCCCCAGAACACTGAAGCTTTCTTT. This chain connects TRBV4-1 to TRBJ1-1; no clear D. The ends were cut back, 0 bases at V and 1 base at J, with 6 bases in the middle. CDR1 is MGHRA and CDR2 is YSYEKL in the germline V gene. CDR3 length: 14 residues.

J is TRBJ2-5 and V is TRBV4-1; possibly TRBD1 or TRBD2 for D (5 bases each). With the DNA end fitting TRBJ2-7 better, the J assignment may be wrong. This CDR3 contains 15 residues. CDR1 MGHRA and CDR2 YSYEKL come from the germline V gene. The CDR3 sequence is CASSQDRGRGYEQYF. CDR3 coding DNA: TGCGCCAGCAGCCAAGATCGGGGAAGGGGCTACGAGCAGTACTTC.

This rearrangement joins TRBV6-5 to TRBJ2-2; TRBD2 is a possible D gene (7 bases). Germline V gives CDR1 MNHEY, CDR2 SVGAGI. V was trimmed by 6 bases and J by 5 bases, leaving 16 bases between them. The CDR3 is made up of 15 amino acids. CDR3 region: CASRKGGAGTGELFF. As DNA, the CDR3 is TGTGCCAGCAGGAAGGGGGGGGCAGGGACCGGGGAGCTGTTTTTT.

This clone was recorded once. This sequence joins TRBV14 and TRBJ2-7; 9 bases map to TRBD1. The J segment lost 3 bases and the V segment lost 3 bases, leaving 3 bases of the junction unmatched. Germline CDR1 and CDR2: SGHDN and FVKESK. The CDR3 has 14 amino acids. CDR3 DNA sequence: TGTGCCAGCAGCCAGTGGACAGGGGACTACGAGCAGTACTTC. It specifies CASSQWTGDYEQYF.

The CDR3 loop reads CASSPVWLEGMDYGYTF. In DNA form, the CDR3 reads TGCGCCAGCAGCCCCGTATGGTTGGAGGGGATGGACTATGGCTACACCTTC. The chain links TRBV4-1 to TRBJ1-2; D is possibly TRBD1 (5 bases). This CDR3 has 17 amino acids. The germline V gene has CDR1 MGHRA and CDR2 YSYEKL. The V end lost 4 bases, the J end lost 3 bases, and 21 bases lay between the germline ends.

Concerning this clone itself: Within the sample, other DNA sequences also encode this same CDR3. The V and J genes are TRBV15 and TRBJ1-1; D is undetermined. In germline, CDR1 is LNHNV, CDR2 YYDKDF (reference sequence). The CDR3 consists of 13 residues. Trimming took 0 bases from V and 1 from J, leaving 3 bases between them. The CDR3 sequence is CATSRDRNTEAFF. CDR3 bases: TGTGCCACCAGCAGAGATAGGAACACTGAAGCTTTCTTT. The full variable domain, in which reference TRBV15 and TRBJ1-1 provide the parts outside the CDR3, is DAMVIQNPRYQVTQFGKPVTLSCSQTLNHNVMYWYQQKSSQAPKLLFHYYDKDFNNEADTPDNFQSRRPNTSFCFLDIRSPGLGDTAMYLCATSRDRNTEAFFGQGTRLTVV.

The rearrangement joins TRBV10-1 to TRBJ1-2; 7 bases agree with TRBD1. V gave up 8 bases and J gave up 3 bases; unmatched junction bases: 12. The CDR3 extends over 15 amino acids. Germline values: CDR1 WNHNN, CDR2 SYGVQD (reference sequence). As DNA, the CDR3 is TGCGCCAGCCCCCACCACAGGGGTTCTGACTATGGCTACACCTTC. It translates to CASPHHRGSDYGYTF.

The chain links TRBV10-2 to TRBJ1-3; 8 positions agree with TRBD1. Trimming took 10 bases from V and 0 from J; bases not matched to a gene: 8. This CDR3 has 15 residues. The germline CDR1 and CDR2 sequences are WSHSY and SAAADI. This CDR3 is CATQTGVNSGNTIYF. The CDR3 DNA sequence: TGCGCCACCCAGACAGGGGTGAACTCTGGAAACACCATATATTTT.

This clone was observed once. V is TRBV29-1 and J is TRBJ2-7; 10 nucleotides align to TRBD2. The V and J ends lost 5 bases and 0 bases, in that order; junction bases with no gene match: 4. Per the germline V gene, CDR1 is SQVTM and CDR2 is ANQGSEA. The CDR3 is made up of 14 amino acids. The CDR3 nucleotides are TGCAGCGTTACGACTAGCGGGCGCTCCTACGAGCAGTACTTC. Its translation is CSVTTSGRSYEQYF.

This sequence joins TRBV5-1 and TRBJ2-5; D is perhaps TRBD2 (5 bases). Trimming removed 1 base from V and 3 bases from J, with 10 bases in between. The CDR3 runs to 14 residues. Germline loops: CDR1 SGHRS, CDR2 YFSETQ. The CDR3 spells CASSLLGSEETQYF. The CDR3 DNA sequence: TGCGCCAGCAGCTTGTTGGGGAGTGAAGAGACCCAGTACTTC. The complete variable domain, with remaining parts taken from reference TRBV5-1 and TRBJ2-5, reads KAGVTQTPRYLIKTRGQQVTLSCSPISGHRSVSWYQQTPGQGLQFLFEYFSETQRNKGNFPGRFSGRQFSNSRSEMNVSTLELGDSALYLCASSLLGSEETQYFGPGTRLLVL.

The chain joins TRBV9 to TRBJ2-1, with 11 bases identical to TRBD2. This CDR3 is 15 amino acids long. Per germline, CDR1 SGDLS and CDR2 YYNGEE. V shed 0 bases and J 8 bases; nucleotides not matched to a gene: 4. The CDR3 DNA reads as TGTGCCAGCAGCGTAGGGCTAGCGGGAGGCCATGAGCAGTTCTTC. Amino acids: CASSVGLAGGHEQFF.

The chain links TRBV28 to TRBJ2-7; 7 bases line up with TRBD1. The CDR3 runs 14 residues. Germline V lookup: CDR1 MDHEN, CDR2 SYDVKM. After removal of 5 bases from V and 0 bases from J, the junction contained 4 bases not matched to a gene. The CDR3 nucleotides read TGTGCCAGCAGTGAACAGGGGAGCTCCTACGAGCAGTACTTC. Its protein is CASSEQGSSYEQYF.

This clone occurred once. V and J are TRBV11-2 and TRBJ2-7, with D maybe TRBD2 (5 bases). CDR3 length: 11 residues. V lost 6 bases and J 6 bases, leaving 9 bases between the germline ends. From germline, CDR1 is SGHAT and CDR2 FQNNGV. CDR3 protein: CASRLEAEQYF. Here the CDR3 DNA reads TGTGCCAGCAGACTAGAGGCCGAGCAGTACTTC.

This chain connects TRBV5-4 to TRBJ1-2; D might be TRBD1 (5 bases). Germline V gene data show CDR1 as SGHNT and CDR2 as YYREEE (reference sequence). The V and J ends lost 4 bases and 4 bases respectively, with 17 bases between them. The CDR3 extends over 15 amino acids. The CDR3 sequence is CASSLRDGMSYGYTF. The CDR3 nucleotides are TGTGCCAGCAGCCTAAGGGACGGCATGTCCTATGGCTACACCTTC.

Details on this clone: The sample carries other DNA sequences with the same CDR3. V gene TRBV9 combines with J gene TRBJ2-7; 9 bases align to TRBD2. The CDR3 loop spans 14 amino acids. The germline gives CDR1 SGDLS, CDR2 YYNGEE. With V trimmed by 4 bases and J by 2 bases, 4 bases remained unmatched. The CDR3 DNA reads TGTGCCAGCAGCTTGACTAGCGGCCCCTACGAGCAGTACTTC. This gives the protein CASSLTSGPYEQYF.

J is TRBJ2-4 and V is TRBV12-5; perhaps TRBD1 as D (5 bases). V was pared by 3 bases and J by 7 bases, with 13 bases between. CDR1 is LGHNT, CDR2 FRNRAP, per germline. The CDR3 runs to 14 residues. This CDR3 is CASGFSARQNIQYF. In nucleotides, the CDR3 is TGTGCTAGTGGTTTCTCCGCTCGACAGAACATTCAGTACTTC.

The chain combines TRBV9 with TRBJ2-7; 12 nucleotides agree with TRBD1. Per germline, CDR1 SGDLS and CDR2 YYNGEE. The CDR3 length is 15 residues. The ends lost 4 bases at V and 4 bases at J; junction bases unmatched: 6. In DNA form, the CDR3 reads TGTGCCAGCAGCTTAGGGACAGGGGGCGCGTACGAGCAGTACTTC. Encoded protein: CASSLGTGGAYEQYF.

This sequence joins TRBV6-6 and TRBJ1-4; 7 nucleotides line up with TRBD1. The CDR3 extends over 15 amino acids. Trimming removed 4 bases from V and 4 bases from J; junction bases left unmatched: 6. The germline CDR1 and CDR2 sequences are MNHNY and SVGAGI (reference sequence). This chain's CDR3 is CASSFETGNNEKLFF. The CDR3 nucleotides are TGTGCCAGCAGTTTTGAGACAGGGAATAATGAAAAACTGTTTTTT.

This clone was observed a single time. V gene TRBV11-2 combines with J gene TRBJ2-7; TRBD1 matches 8 bases. This CDR3 contains 16 residues. In germline, CDR1 is SGHAT, CDR2 FQNNGV. Trimming cost V 5 bases and J 3 bases; bases outside gene matches: 12. The CDR3 sequence: CASSTTTGGKIYEQYF. CDR3 nucleotides: TGTGCCAGCAGCACCACTACAGGGGGTAAAATCTACGAGCAGTACTTC.

The rearrangement joins TRBV5-4 to TRBJ2-6, with 7 bases that match TRBD1. Unmatched junction bases numbered 2, after V lost 5 bases and J lost 0 bases. The V gene's germline CDR1 is SGHNT and CDR2 YYREEE (reference sequence). The CDR3 loop spans 15 amino acids. The CDR3 protein is CASSRQGSGANVLTF. CDR3 sequence (DNA): TGTGCCAGCAGTAGACAGGGCTCTGGGGCCAACGTCCTGACTTTC.

The chain links TRBV27 to TRBJ2-2, with D uncertain. This CDR3 contains 13 residues. CDR1 is MNHEY and CDR2 is SMNVEV in the germline V gene (reference sequence). V was shortened by 6 bases and J by 6 bases, with 11 bases between the two germline ends. DNA for the CDR3: TGTGCCAGCAGATACCTTCCCGCCGGGGAGCTGTTTTTT. It yields the protein CASRYLPAGELFF.